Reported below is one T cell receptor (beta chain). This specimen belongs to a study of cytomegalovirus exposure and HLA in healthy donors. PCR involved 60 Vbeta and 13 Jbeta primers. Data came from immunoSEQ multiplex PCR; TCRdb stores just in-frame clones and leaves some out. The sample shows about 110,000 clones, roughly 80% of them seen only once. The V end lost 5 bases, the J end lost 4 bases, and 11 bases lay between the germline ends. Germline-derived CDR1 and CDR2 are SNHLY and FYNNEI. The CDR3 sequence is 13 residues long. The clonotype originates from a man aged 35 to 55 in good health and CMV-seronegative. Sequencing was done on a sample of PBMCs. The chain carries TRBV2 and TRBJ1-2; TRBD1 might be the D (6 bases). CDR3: CASSSQGFYGYTF. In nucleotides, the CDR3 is TGTGCCAGCAGTTCACAGGGCTTCTATGGCTACACCTTC.